Included here is one T cell receptor beta chain sequence, with context. Its antigen is as yet unknown. This table comes from immunoSEQ multiplex PCR, and its TCRdb copy is limited to in-frame clones, with some not included. The table has approximately 30,000 clones, over 85% seen once. These data originate in a study of T cells in localized non-small cell lung cancer. General study points: One tumor region alone was sequenced, and heterogeneity therefore remains possible. Median detection of top 100 tumor clones in adjacent lung was roughly 61 clones. Uninvolved neighboring lung showed the greatest T cell clonality, exceeding tumor. Among blood samples, higher T cell density accompanied longer overall survival.

Germline CDR1 and CDR2: LNHDA and SQIVND (reference sequence). The CDR3 runs to 15 residues. V lost 6 bases to trimming and J lost 6 bases; unmatched junction nucleotides: 12. The sample in question was peripheral blood, obtained before any cancer treatment. The chain uses TRBV19 and TRBJ2-7; 9 bases map to TRBD1. This clonotype was sampled from a woman aged 18-49 years with stage I lung adenocarcinoma. The CDR3 protein is CASSRTGTGIREQYF. CDR3 in DNA: TGTGCCAGTAGCCGTACCGGGACAGGGATCCGCGAGCAGTACTTC.